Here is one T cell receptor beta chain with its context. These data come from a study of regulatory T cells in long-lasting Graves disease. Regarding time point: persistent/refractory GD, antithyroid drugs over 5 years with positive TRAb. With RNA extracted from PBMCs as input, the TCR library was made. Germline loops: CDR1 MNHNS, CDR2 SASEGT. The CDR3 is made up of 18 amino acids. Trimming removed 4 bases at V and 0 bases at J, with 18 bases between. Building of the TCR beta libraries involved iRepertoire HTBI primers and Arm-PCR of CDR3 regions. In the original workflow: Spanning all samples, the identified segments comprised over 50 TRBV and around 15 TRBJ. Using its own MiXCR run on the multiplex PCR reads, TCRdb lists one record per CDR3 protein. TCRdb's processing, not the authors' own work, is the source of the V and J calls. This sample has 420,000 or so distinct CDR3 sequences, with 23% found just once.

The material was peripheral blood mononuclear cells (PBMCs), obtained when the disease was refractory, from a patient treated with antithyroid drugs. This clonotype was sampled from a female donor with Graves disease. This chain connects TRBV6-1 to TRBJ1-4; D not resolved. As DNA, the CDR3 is TGTGCCAGCAGTGCCAAAGGTGTGGAGGGCCCAACTAATGAAAAACTGTTTTTT. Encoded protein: CASSAKGVEGPTNEKLFF.